A single sample gave rise to the 23 T cell receptor beta chains below, sequenced in a study of T cell clonality in common variable immunodeficiency. Study-wide results and caveats: Fewer deletions and N-nucleotide insertions were reportedly seen in common variable immunodeficiency TCR beta sequences.

Sequencing used immunoSEQ multiplex PCR; TCRdb keeps in-frame clones, though not all of them. This sample comprises more than 10,000 clones, none seen once only. No cognate antigen is known for these TCRs. Sequencing used peripheral blood mononuclear cells. The receptors here all came from a human donor with common variable immunodeficiency.

This clone was seen a handful of times. The observed sequence ends 3 residues before the CDR3 terminus, with the missing tail filled in from the germline J gene. The sample holds other DNA sequences that translate to the same CDR3. The chain uses TRBV29-1 and TRBJ2-5; D is perhaps TRBD1 (6 bases). V lost 4 bases to trimming and J lost 5 bases, with 11 bases between them. Germline V gene lookup returns CDR1 SQVTM and CDR2 ANQGSEA. The CDR3 contains 12 residues. The DNA read from the CDR3 is TGCAGCGTTGTACAGGGTTCGGAGACC. Encoded protein: CSVVQGSET. The CDR3 as a whole reads CSVVQGSETQYF.

Remarks on this clone: Sequencing ends 3 residues short of the CDR3 end; the germline J gene provides the rest. V gene TRBV7-2 combines with J gene TRBJ2-3; 8 bases agree with TRBD1. V was pared by 6 bases and J by 4 bases, with 6 bases of the junction left unmatched. Germline lookup yields CDR1 SGHTA and CDR2 FQGNSA. This CDR3 is built from 14 residues. The CDR3 DNA, read in part, is TGTGCCAGCAGTTACAGGGGGGAGGCAGATACG. It codes for CASSYRGEADT. The CDR3 in its entirety is CASSYRGEADTQYF.

This clone has just a few counts. The read ends 3 residues shy of where the CDR3 ends; the end is completed using the germline J gene. V gene TRBV10-2 combines with J gene TRBJ2-1; the match to TRBD2 covers 8 bases. Germline loops: CDR1 WSHSY, CDR2 SAAADI. V shed 0 bases and J 7 bases; nucleotides not matched to a gene: 5. The CDR3 has 15 amino acids. The sequenced part of the CDR3 DNA is TGCGCCAGCAGTGAGTCCTCGGGGGGGAATAATGAG. It specifies CASSESSGGNNE. The whole CDR3 is CASSESSGGNNEQFF.

The table lists this clone with many counts. The read halts 3 residues ahead of the CDR3 end, with the missing end drawn from the germline J gene. The V and J genes are TRBV5-6 and TRBJ2-7; 9 bases agree with TRBD1. This CDR3 is 15 amino acids long. Germline CDR1 SGHDT, CDR2 YYEEEE. V trimming: 1 base; J trimming: 2 bases; junction bases outside the gene matches: 4. The CDR3: CASSLWTGVTYEQYF. The sequenced part of the CDR3 DNA is TGTGCCAGCAGCTTGTGGACAGGGGTTACCTACGAG.

This clone was picked up a small number of times. The DNA ends 3 residues before the CDR3 does, and the rest of the CDR3 is filled in from the germline J gene. The V gene is TRBV19, the J gene TRBJ2-2; D is possibly TRBD1 (5 bases). V shed 2 bases and J shed 5 bases, with 12 bases lying between them. Germline loops: CDR1 LNHDA, CDR2 SQIVND (reference sequence). The CDR3 extends over 15 amino acids. The sequenced part of the CDR3 DNA is TGTGCCAGTAGTATAAGACTCAAGGGGACCGGGGAG. Translated, it gives CASSIRLKGTGE. The full CDR3 is CASSIRLKGTGELFF.

This clone was detected a few times. The CDR3 extends 3 residues past the end of the read, so its final part is completed from the germline J gene. V gene TRBV7-6 combines with J gene TRBJ1-5, with 7 bases fitting TRBD1. The CDR3 length is 18 residues. Germline CDR1 SGHVS, CDR2 FNYEAQ. The V and J ends lost 1 base and 0 bases, in that order; junction bases with no gene match: 9. The CDR3 here is CASSLGPTGRYSNQPQHF. The part of the CDR3 DNA that was read is TGTGCCAGCAGCTTAGGCCCGACAGGGAGATATAGCAATCAGCCC.

Only a few counts were recorded for this clone. The CDR3 extends 3 residues past the end of the read, so its final part is completed from the germline J gene. This sequence joins TRBV5-1 and TRBJ2-7; TRBD1 aligns across 9 bases. Germline lookup yields CDR1 SGHRS and CDR2 YFSETQ. CDR3 size: 13 residues. V was clipped by 4 bases and J by 3 bases; unmatched bases: 2. The sequenced CDR3 bases are TGCGCCAGCAGCACGGACAGGGGCTACGAG. Amino acid sequence: CASSTDRGYE. The whole CDR3 reads CASSTDRGYEQYF.

Only a few counts were recorded for this clone. The read gets to within 3 residues of the CDR3 end, and the germline J gene fills in the rest. The rearrangement uses TRBV7-3 and TRBJ2-1; TRBD2 matches 8 bases. The CDR3 has 17 amino acids. V was clipped by 1 base and J by 4 bases; unmatched bases: 9. Germline CDR1 reads SGHTA; CDR2 reads FQGTGA. The sequenced CDR3 bases are TGTGCCAGCAGCTTAAAAACCAGCGGGGGACCATACAATGAG. Amino acids: CASSLKTSGGPYNE. The whole CDR3 region reads CASSLKTSGGPYNEQFF.

This clone showed up just a few times. Read sequence stops 3 residues before the CDR3 end, and the germline J gene provides the missing end. The same CDR3 also results from other DNA sequences found in this sample. The chain couples TRBV6-2 or TRBV6-3 to TRBJ2-7; TRBD2 agrees at 9 bases. Looked up from germline, CDR1 is MNHEY and CDR2 is SVGEGT. J lost 1 base, V lost 2 bases, and 0 bases had no gene match. The CDR3 loop spans 14 amino acids. CDR3 amino acids: CASSYTSGSYEQYF. The CDR3 bases that were read are TGTGCCAGCAGTTACACTAGCGGGTCCTACGAG.

This clone was seen more than once but under ten times. The read comes to an end 3 residues before the CDR3 does, leaving the germline J gene to fill in the end. V is TRBV19 and J is TRBJ2-1; 13 bases are shared with TRBD2. CDR1 is LNHDA, CDR2 SQIVND, per germline (reference sequence). V gave up 4 bases and J gave up 7 bases; unmatched junction bases: 13. The CDR3 loop spans 18 amino acids. This CDR3 is CASSRLAGGTSPLNEQFF. The DNA read from the CDR3 is TGTGCCAGTAGTAGACTAGCGGGGGGCACCTCTCCATTGAATGAG.

This clone has more than one count but fewer than ten. Read coverage stops 3 residues before the CDR3 terminus; the germline J gene supplies the remainder. The genes are TRBV19 and TRBJ1-2, with D hard to call. This CDR3 contains 12 residues. Germline V gene data show CDR1 as LNHDA and CDR2 as SQIVND (reference sequence). The covered CDR3 bases are TGTGCCAGTAGTATACAGGCCGCCGGC. This gives the protein CASSIQAAG. In full, the CDR3 is CASSIQAAGYTF.

About this clone itself: The read terminates 3 residues ahead of where the CDR3 ends, so the germline J gene completes it. The chain couples TRBV30 to TRBJ1-3, with D unresolved. Germline V lookup: CDR1 GTSNPN, CDR2 SVGIG (reference sequence). Trimming stripped 0 bases from V and 1 base from J, with 16 bases between. The CDR3 has 17 amino acids. CDR3: CAWSVKEQRLSGNTIYF. The CDR3 DNA, read in part, is TGTGCCTGGAGTGTAAAGGAGCAGAGACTTTCTGGAAACACC.

This clone turned up a few times. The CDR3 end falls 3 residues outside the read, so it is completed with the germline J gene. The chain uses TRBV6-1 and TRBJ1-5; TRBD1 might be the D (5 bases). The CDR3 has 16 residues. Trimming removed 0 bases at V and 4 bases at J, with 13 bases between. Looked up from germline, CDR1 is MNHNS and CDR2 is SASEGT. This chain's CDR3 is CASSEAGTSRNQPQHF. The DNA read from the CDR3 is TGTGCCAGCAGTGAAGCAGGGACTTCTCGTAATCAGCCC.

Worth noting for this clone: With the read ending 3 residues before the CDR3 end, the germline J gene is used to fill in that end. The rearrangement uses TRBV30 and TRBJ2-7, with TRBD2 identical over 9 bases. V shed 4 bases, J shed 5 bases, and the junction held 6 bases outside the gene matches. Germline assignment: CDR1 GTSNPN and CDR2 SVGIG (reference sequence). The CDR3 totals 13 residues. The CDR3 spells CAWNPGLADEQYF. Partial CDR3 DNA: TGTGCCTGGAACCCGGGACTAGCTGACGAG.

This clone turned up a few times. The CDR3 end lies 3 residues beyond the end of the read and is filled in from the germline J gene. The V and J genes are TRBV6-2 or TRBV6-3 and TRBJ2-1; D is uncertain. Germline V gene data show CDR1 as MNHEY and CDR2 as SVGEGT. Trimming removed 4 bases from V and 8 bases from J, with 15 bases in between. This CDR3 contains 14 residues. The CDR3 protein is CASSSSHVRYEQFF. The covered CDR3 bases are TGTGCCAGCAGTTCCTCTCACGTACGGTATGAG.

This clone has only a few counts. With the read ending 3 residues before the CDR3 end, the germline J gene is used to fill in that end. V gene TRBV7-6 combines with J gene TRBJ2-7; D possibly corresponds to TRBD2 (5 bases). The ends were cut back, 2 bases at V and 6 bases at J, with 17 bases in the middle. Germline loops: CDR1 SGHVS, CDR2 FNYEAQ. The CDR3 is made up of 15 amino acids. CDR3 region: CASSLYVGIASEQYF. The covered CDR3 bases are TGTGCCAGCAGCTTATACGTCGGTATAGCGAGCGAG.

This clone was seen more than once but under ten times. With the read ending 3 residues before the CDR3 end, the germline J gene is used to fill in that end. The V call is TRBV7-6, the J call TRBJ2-2; D perhaps matches TRBD2 (6 bases). Between the trimmed V and J ends, which lost 0 bases and 1 base, there was a span of 6 bases. CDR1 is SGHVS and CDR2 is FNYEAQ in the germline V gene. This CDR3 has 15 residues. The CDR3 here is CASSLAGGNTGELFF. The covered CDR3 bases are TGTGCCAGCAGCTTAGCGGGGGGGAACACCGGGGAG. Looking up the rest from reference TRBV7-6 and TRBJ2-2 gives the full variable domain: GAGVSQSPRYKVTKRGQDVALRCDPISGHVSLYWYRQALGQGPEFLTYFNYEAQQDKSGLPNDRFSAERPEGSISTLTIQRTEQRDSAMYRCASSLAGGNTGELFFGEGSRLTVL.

This clone was picked up a small number of times. The CDR3 goes on 3 residues after the read ends, and that part is filled in from the germline J gene. The chain employs TRBV19 and TRBJ2-7; TRBD1 might be the D (6 bases). Trimming cost V 3 bases and J 5 bases, with 14 bases left between them. CDR3 size: 14 residues. Germline V gene lookup returns CDR1 LNHDA and CDR2 SQIVND (reference sequence). This chain's CDR3 is CASSIEWGRHEQYF. The sequenced CDR3 bases are TGTGCCAGTAGTATTGAGTGGGGGCGGCACGAG.

By its share, this clone is medium-sized. The CDR3 extends 3 residues past the end of the read, so its final part is completed from the germline J gene. The chain recombines TRBV18 with TRBJ2-5, with D possibly being TRBD2 (5 bases). The length of the CDR3 is 16 residues. Trimming removed 2 bases at V and 2 bases at J, with 15 bases between. Germline V gene sequence: CDR1 KGHSH, CDR2 LQKENI. CDR3 DNA (partial): TGTGCCAGCTCACCATCGGGGTTCTCAAAACAAGAGACC. Translating gives CASSPSGFSKQET. The entire CDR3 reads CASSPSGFSKQETQYF.

As regards this clone: The read is 3 residues too short to cover the CDR3 end, so that end is filled in from the germline J gene. This chain links TRBV6-2 or TRBV6-3 with TRBJ2-1, with TRBD2 matching 9 bases. CDR1 is MNHEY and CDR2 is SVGEGT in the germline V gene. After removal of 5 bases from V and 9 bases from J, the junction contained 14 bases not matched to a gene. CDR3 size: 16 residues. The CDR3 loop is CASSPPPGGGASEQFF. The DNA read from the CDR3 is TGTGCCAGCAGTCCGCCGCCAGGCGGGGGGGCGAGTGAG.

Remarks on this clone: The read halts 3 residues ahead of the CDR3 end, with the missing end drawn from the germline J gene. This chain connects TRBV30 to TRBJ1-1, with a possible D match to TRBD1 (6 bases). This CDR3 contains 13 residues. The V end lost 0 bases, the J end lost 5 bases, and 10 bases lay between the germline ends. In germline, CDR1 is GTSNPN, CDR2 SVGIG (reference sequence). CDR3 sequence reads: CAWSVQGRTEAFF. Incomplete CDR3 DNA: TGTGCCTGGAGTGTACAGGGAAGGACTGAA.

This clone has only a few counts. Read data end 3 residues before the CDR3 end; the end is taken from the germline J gene. The J gene is TRBJ1-5, the V gene TRBV6-2 or TRBV6-3; 7 positions match TRBD1. Germline V gene sequence: CDR1 MNHEY, CDR2 SVGEGT. This CDR3 is built from 14 residues. The covered CDR3 bases are TGTGCCAGCGGCAAGGGGGCGGGGCCTCACCCC. It translates to CASGKGAGPHP. Given in full, the CDR3 is CASGKGAGPHPQHF.

This clone was recorded at least ten times. Read coverage stops 3 residues before the CDR3 terminus; the germline J gene supplies the remainder. The V and J genes are TRBV19 and TRBJ2-5; 13 bases are shared with TRBD2. V lost 6 bases, J lost 1 base, and 5 bases stayed unmatched. Per the germline V gene, CDR1 is LNHDA and CDR2 is SQIVND (reference sequence). The CDR3 is 16 residues long. The CDR3: CASSWTSGGFQETQYF. CDR3 bases read: TGTGCCAGTAGCTGGACTAGCGGGGGTTTCCAAGAGACC.